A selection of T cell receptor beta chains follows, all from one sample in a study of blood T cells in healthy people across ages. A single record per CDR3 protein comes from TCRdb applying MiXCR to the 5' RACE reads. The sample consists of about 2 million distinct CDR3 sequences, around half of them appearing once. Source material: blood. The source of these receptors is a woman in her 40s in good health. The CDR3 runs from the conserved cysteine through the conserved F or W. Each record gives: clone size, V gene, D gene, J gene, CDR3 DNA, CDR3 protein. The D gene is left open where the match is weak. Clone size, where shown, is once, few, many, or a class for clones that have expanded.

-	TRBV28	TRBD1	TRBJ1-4	TGTGCCAGCAGTTCTCCTTCGACCGGGACAGGGAAAAAACTGTTTTTT	CASSSPSTGTGKKLFF
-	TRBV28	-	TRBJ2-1	TGTGCCGCGGCGGGGCAGAGCTCCTACAATGAGCAGTTCTTC	CAAAGQSSYNEQFF
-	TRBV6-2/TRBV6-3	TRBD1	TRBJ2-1	TGTGCCAGCAGCCGGACAGGGTATAGGCAAGAGACCCAGTTCTTC	CASSRTGYRQETQFF
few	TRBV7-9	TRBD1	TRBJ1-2	TGTGCCAGCAGCTCTGGGACAGGGGCTATCTATGGCTACACCTTC	CASSSGTGAIYGYTF
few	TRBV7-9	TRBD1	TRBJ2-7	TGTGCCAGCAGCCTCCTAGGGGACAGGGGACGGGAGCAGTACTTC	CASSLLGDRGREQYF
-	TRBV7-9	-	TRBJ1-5	TGTGCCAGCAGCTTAGTAGATCAGGGGCACTGGTATCAGCCCCAGCATTTT	CASSLVDQGHWYQPQHF
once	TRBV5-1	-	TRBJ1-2	TGCGCCAGCAGCCGACAGACCTACTACACCTTC	CASSRQTYYTF
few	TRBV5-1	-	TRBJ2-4	TGCGCCAGCAGCCCTCCACAGGGAGGGGACATTCAGTACTTC	CASSPPQGGDIQYF
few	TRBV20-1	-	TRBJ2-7	TGCAGTGCTAGAGCCGCCCTTTCCTACGAGCAGTACTTC	CSARAALSYEQYF
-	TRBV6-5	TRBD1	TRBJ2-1	TGTGCCAGCAGTTCTCCGGGACAGGCGCCGTTCTTC	CASSSPGQAPFF
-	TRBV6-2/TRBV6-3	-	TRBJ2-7	TGTGCCAGCAGTTTTTACCAGGGGGGGAACGAGCAGTACTTC	CASSFYQGGNEQYF
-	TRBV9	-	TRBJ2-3	TGTGCCAGCAGCGTAGTGGAGCTCAGCACAGATACGCAGTATTTT	CASSVVELSTDTQYF
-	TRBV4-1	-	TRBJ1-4	TGCGCCAGCAGCCAGGCAGGGAGTGCGAATGAAAAACTGTTTTTT	CASSQAGSANEKLFF
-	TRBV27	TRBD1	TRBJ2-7	TGTGCCAGCAGTCCAGAGACAGGGATCTACGAGCAGTACTTC	CASSPETGIYEQYF
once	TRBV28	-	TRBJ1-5	TGTGCCAGCAGCTTCTCTGGCTTAGAAGGAAGCAATCAGCCCCAGCATTTT	CASSFSGLEGSNQPQHF
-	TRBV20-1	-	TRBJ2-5	TGCAGTGCAAGTACAGGTCCTCAAGAGACCCAGTACTTC	CSASTGPQETQYF
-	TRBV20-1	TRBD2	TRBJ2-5	TGCAGTGCCTCCGGGGGGAGACAAGAGACCCAGTACTTC	CSASGGRQETQYF
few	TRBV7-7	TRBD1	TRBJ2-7	TGTGCTAGCAGCGCCGGACAGGGGGGCTACGAGCAGTACTTC	CASSAGQGGYEQYF
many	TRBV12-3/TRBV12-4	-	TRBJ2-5	TGTGCCAGCAGTGTCGGGTGGACCCAGTACTTC	CASSVGWTQYF
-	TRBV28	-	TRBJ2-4	TGTGCCAGCAGTTCTACAGGATCCTCGGCCAAAAACATTCAGTACTTC	CASSSTGSSAKNIQYF
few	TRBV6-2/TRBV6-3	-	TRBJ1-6	TGTGCCAGCAGAAAAACAGGGCCGAATTCACCCCTCCACTTT	CASRKTGPNSPLHF
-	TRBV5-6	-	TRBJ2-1	TGTGCCAGCAGCTTCAGGGGGAGGGGGGGGCCCAACAATGAGCAGTTCTTC	CASSFRGRGGPNNEQFF
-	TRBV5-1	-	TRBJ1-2	TGCGCCAGCAGCTTGGGAGCTCCAGGAGGGAAGGATGGCTACACCTTC	CASSLGAPGGKDGYTF
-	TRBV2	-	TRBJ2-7	TGTGCCAGCAGCGGGGCCTATTTGGGAGAGCAGTACTTC	CASSGAYLGEQYF
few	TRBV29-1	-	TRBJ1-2	TGCAGCGTTGTGGACAATGCGAACTATGGCTACACCTTC	CSVVDNANYGYTF
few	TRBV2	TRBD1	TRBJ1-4	TGTGCCAGCAGTGAACGCGAACTGGTAGGGGGCAGGGCTAATGAAAAACTGTTTTTT	CASSERELVGGRANEKLFF
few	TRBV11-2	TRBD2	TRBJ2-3	TGTGCCAGCAGCCTCGCGGGCGGGGGGAACACAGATACGCAGTATTTT	CASSLAGGGNTDTQYF
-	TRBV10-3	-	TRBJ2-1	TGTGCCATCAGACCGACAGGTTCCTACAATGAGCAGTTCTTC	CAIRPTGSYNEQFF
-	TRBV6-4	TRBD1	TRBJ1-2	TGTGCCAGCAGTGACTGGGGACAGGCTAACTATGGCTACACCTTC	CASSDWGQANYGYTF
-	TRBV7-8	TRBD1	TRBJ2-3	TGTGCCAGCAGCTTACCTCGAAGGGACAGGGGCACAGATACGCAGTATTTT	CASSLPRRDRGTDTQYF
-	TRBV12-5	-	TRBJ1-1	TGTGCTAGTGGTTTCTCACCTCCGGGGACTGAAGCTTTCTTT	CASGFSPPGTEAFF
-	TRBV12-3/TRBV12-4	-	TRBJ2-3	TGTGCCAGCTTGACCCTTTTGGAGGATACGCAGTATTTT	CASLTLLEDTQYF
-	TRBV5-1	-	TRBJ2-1	TGCGCCAGCAGCTCAGCGCACCCACAGGGCCATGAGCAGTTCTTC	CASSSAHPQGHEQFF
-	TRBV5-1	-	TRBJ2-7	TGCGCCAGCACCCAAGAGGGGGGGCAAGGCTACGAGCAGTACTTC	CASTQEGGQGYEQYF
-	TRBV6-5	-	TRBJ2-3	TGTGCCAGCAGTTACGGTAGTAAGGGGAGCACAGATACGCAGTATTTT	CASSYGSKGSTDTQYF
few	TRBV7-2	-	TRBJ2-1	TGTGCCACCTCGGCCGGGGGTGGCTCCTACAATGAGCAGTTCTTC	CATSAGGGSYNEQFF
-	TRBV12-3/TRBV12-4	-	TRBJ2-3	TGTGCCAGCAGTTCCCTAGTAATGGTCGATCCAGATACGCAGTATTTT	CASSSLVMVDPDTQYF
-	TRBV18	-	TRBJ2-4	TGTGTCAGCTCACCCCAGGGGATTAAAAACATTCAGTACTTC	CVSSPQGIKNIQYF
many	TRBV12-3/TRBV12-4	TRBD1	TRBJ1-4	TGTGCCAGCAGTTTGCAGGGGGCTAATGAAAAACTGTTTTTT	CASSLQGANEKLFF
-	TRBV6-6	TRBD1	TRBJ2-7	TGTGCCAGCAGTTACTCGGGGACAGGGAGTAACGAGCAGTACTTC	CASSYSGTGSNEQYF
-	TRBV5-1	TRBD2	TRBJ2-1	TGCGCCAGCAGCCCGGGACTAGTGACGGATGAGCAGTTCTTC	CASSPGLVTDEQFF
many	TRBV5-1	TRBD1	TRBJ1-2	TGCGCCAGCAGCTTGTCGGGACAGGGTAACTATGGCTACACCTTC	CASSLSGQGNYGYTF
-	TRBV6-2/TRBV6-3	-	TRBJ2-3	TGTGCCAGCAAAGGGGCAGCGCGAGATACGCAGTATTTT	CASKGAARDTQYF
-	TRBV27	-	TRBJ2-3	TGTGCCAGCAGTTTATCTGAGGGTACAGATACGCAGTATTTT	CASSLSEGTDTQYF
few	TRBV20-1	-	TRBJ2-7	TGCAGTGCCGTACGGGTCCCCTACGAGCAGTACTTC	CSAVRVPYEQYF